These T cell receptor beta chains were read from a single sample in a study of control samples from healthy donors and cancer patients. This table comes from immunoSEQ multiplex PCR, and its TCRdb copy is limited to in-frame clones, with some not included. The sample shows 150,000 or so clones, around 90% of them seen only once. The specimen sequenced was blood. All receptors derive from a man in his late teens or twenties in good health. The CDR3 runs from the conserved cysteine through the conserved F or W. A D gene is named only where the DNA matches it firmly. Only some rows state a clone size, as once, few, many or a class for expanded clones.

d_call	j_call	clone_size	v_call	cdr3_aa	cdr3_nt
TRBD1	TRBJ1-3	.	TRBV2	CASSEQGTIYF	TGTGCCAGCAGCGAACAGGGGACCATATATTTT
.	TRBJ1-1	many	TRBV11-2	CASSPRQSGTTFF	TGTGCCAGCAGCCCGAGGCAATCCGGGACTACTTTCTTT
TRBD1	TRBJ1-1	few	TRBV19	CASSLQGMDTEAFF	TGTGCCAGTAGTTTACAGGGGATGGACACTGAAGCTTTCTTT
.	TRBJ1-1	.	TRBV9	CASSERVGTLGGGTEAFF	TGTGCCAGCAGCGAGAGGGTAGGGACCCTTGGAGGAGGCACTGAAGCTTTCTTT
.	TRBJ2-7	.	TRBV6-5	CASSYSASSQQYF	TGTGCCAGCAGTTACTCGGCCTCGTCCCAGCAGTACTTC
TRBD2	TRBJ2-3	.	TRBV4-3	CASSQDLSGGRDTQYF	TGCGCCAGCAGCCAAGATCTTAGCGGGGGGAGAGATACGCAGTATTTT
TRBD1	TRBJ1-2	.	TRBV6-6	CASSYSWDRPTGYTF	TGTGCCAGCAGTTACTCGTGGGACAGGCCTACTGGCTACACCTTC
TRBD2	TRBJ2-3	.	TRBV7-9	CASSLGRGANTDTQYF	TGTGCCAGCAGCTTGGGGCGGGGGGCAAACACAGATACGCAGTATTTT
TRBD1	TRBJ1-2	few	TRBV12-3/TRBV12-4	CASRGTENYGYTF	TGTGCCAGCAGGGGGACAGAGAACTATGGCTACACCTTC
TRBD2	TRBJ2-3	.	TRBV6-4	CASSELAGGQDTQYF	TGTGCCAGCAGTGAGCTAGCGGGGGGACAAGATACGCAGTATTTT
.	TRBJ1-2	.	TRBV27	CASSPLVGLGYGYTF	TGTGCCAGCAGTCCCCTCGTAGGCTTGGGGTATGGCTACACCTTC
.	TRBJ2-7	.	TRBV27	CASSLYGRGPYEQYF	TGTGCCAGCAGTTTATACGGCAGGGGACCCTACGAGCAGTACTTC
.	TRBJ1-2	.	TRBV5-5	CASTAGAGGYTF	TGTGCCAGCACAGCGGGGGCCGGGGGCTACACCTTC
TRBD2	TRBJ2-3	.	TRBV11-2	CASSQGGLEGTDTQYF	TGTGCCAGCAGCCAAGGGGGACTAGAGGGAACAGATACGCAGTATTTT
.	TRBJ1-1	.	TRBV19	CASSITGVNTEAFF	TGTGCCAGTAGTATAACAGGTGTGAACACTGAAGCTTTCTTT
.	TRBJ2-5	.	TRBV4-3	CASSQEGGETQYF	TGCGCCAGCAGCCAGGAGGGGGGGGAGACCCAGTACTTC
.	TRBJ2-7	.	TRBV6-2/TRBV6-3	CASSFFAGYYEQYF	TGTGCCAGCAGTTTTTTTGCAGGGTACTACGAGCAGTACTTC
.	TRBJ2-7	.	TRBV30	CAWSVGNRHEQYF	TGTGCCTGGAGTGTAGGGAATCGGCACGAGCAGTACTTC
.	TRBJ1-6	.	TRBV5-1	CASTWGAGGDGSPLHF	TGCGCCAGCACCTGGGGGGCAGGAGGAGATGGGTCACCCCTCCACTTT
TRBD1	TRBJ2-2	.	TRBV10-3	CAISETGGTGELFF	TGTGCCATCAGTGAGACAGGGGGCACCGGGGAGCTGTTTTTT
TRBD1	TRBJ2-7	.	TRBV28	CASSETGGASYEQYF	TGTGCCAGCAGTGAAACAGGGGGCGCTTCGTACGAGCAGTACTTC
.	TRBJ2-7	.	TRBV6-2/TRBV6-3	CASSYSTGQGPYEQYF	TGTGCCAGCAGTTACTCGACCGGCCAGGGGCCCTACGAGCAGTACTTC
.	TRBJ2-7	.	TRBV28	CASSSIILGTLGSYEQYF	TGTGCCAGCAGCTCCATAATACTCGGGACTTTGGGGTCCTACGAGCAGTACTTC
.	TRBJ1-2	.	TRBV12-3/TRBV12-4	CASSLDRVGGYTF	TGTGCCAGCAGTTTAGACAGGGTAGGCGGCTACACCTTC
.	TRBJ1-2	.	TRBV28	CASTPGTDPYGYTF	TGTGCCAGCACCCCCGGGACGGACCCCTATGGCTACACCTTC
TRBD1	TRBJ2-3	.	TRBV4-3	CASSQLTGEGGTDTQYF	TGCGCCAGCAGCCAATTGACAGGGGAAGGGGGCACAGATACGCAGTATTTT
.	TRBJ2-6	.	TRBV7-3	CASSLGARFSSGANVLTF	TGTGCCAGCAGCTTAGGGGCCAGGTTCTCCTCTGGGGCCAACGTCCTGACTTTC
.	TRBJ2-1	.	TRBV14	CASNLGGTTYNEQFF	TGTGCCAGCAATCTCGGAGGGACCACCTACAATGAGCAGTTCTTC
.	TRBJ2-6	.	TRBV11-2	CASSLRSTASGANVLTF	TGTGCCAGCAGCTTACGATCTACAGCCTCTGGGGCCAACGTCCTGACTTTC
.	TRBJ1-4	.	TRBV28	CASGRRTPFNEKLFF	TGTGCCAGCGGGAGGCGTACCCCTTTTAATGAAAAACTGTTTTTT
.	TRBJ1-4	.	TRBV7-6	CASSRPTGANTATNEKLFF	TGTGCCAGCAGCCGACCGACAGGCGCAAATACTGCAACTAATGAAAAACTGTTTTTT
TRBD1	TRBJ1-6	.	TRBV19	CASSGTGGNSPLHF	TGTGCCAGTAGTGGGACAGGGGGGAATTCACCCCTCCACTTT